This T cell receptor beta chain derives from a study of cytomegalovirus exposure and HLA in healthy donors. As for this clone: The antigen is not known.

There are 16 residues in the CDR3. Germline trimming cut 6 bases from V and 4 bases from J; bases unmatched to any gene: 14. Germline CDR1 LNHNV, CDR2 YYDKDF (reference sequence). The validation cohort, a group of 120 subjects, included the donors and was separate from the roughly 670-subject first cohort. Using immunoSEQ multiplex PCR, the repertoire was profiled, and TCRdb retains in-frame clones only, with some absent. Of under 200,000 clones in the sample, roughly nine tenths were seen once. Study-level points and caveats: The tendency of first-cohort TCR clusters to co-occur in the 90 to 150 validation repertoires was the finding of a later analysis. The authors listed 150 or so TCR beta chains as cytomegalovirus-associated. TCR sequences were mostly rare, though some public TCRs occurred in many donors.

The sequence derives from a woman under 30 in good health and CMV-seropositive. Sequencing was performed on PBMCs. The chain is built from TRBV15 and TRBJ1-1, with 7 bases fitting TRBD1. As DNA, the CDR3 is TGTGCCACCAGAGAAGGAACCGGGACAGTTGGCACTGAAGCTTTCTTT. It encodes CATREGTGTVGTEAFF. Based on the CDR3 plus reference TRBV15 and TRBJ1-1, the full variable domain is DAMVIQNPRYQVTQFGKPVTLSCSQTLNHNVMYWYQQKSSQAPKLLFHYYDKDFNNEADTPDNFQSRRPNTSFCFLDIRSPGLGDTAMYLCATREGTGTVGTEAFFGQGTRLTVV.